This T cell receptor beta chain is drawn from a study of PD-1 blockade in classical Hodgkin lymphoma. The study, taken as a whole, reports: Why the repertoires differ is still unclear, perhaps disease activity or prior therapy. Newly diagnosed patients were said to have less baseline TCR diversity than healthy donors did.

The data were produced by immunoSEQ multiplex PCR, yet TCRdb's version contains in-frame clones alone and is incomplete. The sample has roughly 100,000 clones, around 88% seen once. Note on this clone: Its antigen is unknown.

Relapse after autologous stem cell transplantation occurred in every patient, and brentuximab vedotin exposure varied. Trimming removed 3 bases at V and 4 bases at J, with 8 bases between. Germline V gene sequence: CDR1 GTSNPN, CDR2 SVGIG (reference sequence). This CDR3 comprises 12 residues. The starting material was peripheral blood mononuclear cells (PBMCs), obtained before the second cycle of nivolumab. The V and J genes are TRBV30 and TRBJ2-3, with D perhaps matching TRBD2 (6 bases). This clonotype was obtained from a human donor with classical Hodgkin lymphoma. The CDR3 loop is CAWSRGSDTQYF. The CDR3 nucleotides are TGTGCCTGGAGCCGGGGGTCAGATACGCAGTATTTT.